The next 18 T cell receptor beta chains were all read from a single sample in a study of shared T cell receptors in the human thymus. TCRdb's copy holds only in-frame clones and misses some; the assay was immunoSEQ multiplex PCR. The repertoire holds 600,000 to 900,000 clones, 70% to 90% seen once, with under 0.012% in the top ten. The same specimen was also included in a second study, on human thymus T cells.

Sequencing was performed on thymocytes. All receptors come from a girl younger than two with a congenital heart defect.

The count of this clone is one. The chain has TRBV9 and TRBJ1-1; 7 bases align to TRBD1. The junction had 10 bases not matched to a gene; V was cut back by 4 bases and J by 4 bases. The CDR3 covers 15 residues. Germline CDR1 and CDR2: SGDLS and YYNGEE. The CDR3 DNA reads as TGTGCCAGCAGCTCGAGAGGACAGGAGGGCACTGAAGCTTTCTTT. Amino acid sequence: CASSSRGQEGTEAFF.

The chain couples TRBV9 to TRBJ2-1; D uncertain. V was cut by 4 bases and J by 5 bases, with 25 bases left in between. The CDR3 runs 18 residues. The germline gives CDR1 SGDLS, CDR2 YYNGEE. CDR3 nucleotides: TGTGCCAGCAGCACACTACCCGGCGGCATCACAATAAACAATGAGCAGTTCTTC. This sequence encodes CASSTLPGGITINNEQFF.

This chain connects TRBV2 to TRBJ2-7; 7 nucleotides align to TRBD2. In germline, CDR1 is SNHLY, CDR2 FYNNEI. The CDR3 runs 15 residues. J lost 4 bases, V lost 3 bases, and 9 bases had no gene match. The CDR3, as DNA: TGTGCCAGCAGTGAGGCTCCGCTAGCGGTTTACGAGCAGTACTTC. Protein: CASSEAPLAVYEQYF.

The count of this clone is one. The chain combines TRBV4-3 with TRBJ2-2; D remains ambiguous. The CDR3 has 14 amino acids. V lost 1 base and J lost 6, with 9 bases in between. Germline CDR1 reads LGHNA; CDR2 reads YSLEER. CDR3 sequence (DNA): TGCGCCAGCAGCCAAGCTTTCTCCCCCGGGGAGCTGTTTTTT. This codes for CASSQAFSPGELFF.

The rearrangement links TRBV7-9 to TRBJ1-6; TRBD1 matches at 9 bases. The J segment lost 5 bases and the V segment lost 6 bases, leaving 11 bases of the junction unmatched. The CDR3 runs to 17 residues. From germline, CDR1 is SEHNR and CDR2 FQNEAQ (reference sequence). The CDR3 protein is CASREDRGQRNNSPLHF. CDR3 coding DNA: TGTGCCAGCAGGGAGGACAGGGGTCAACGGAATAATTCACCCCTCCACTTT.

To note about this clone: Relative to the germline gene, one junction end is altered; a read error may explain this. The gene calls are TRBV7-7 and TRBJ1-1; D call uncertain. Germline CDR1 is SSHAT and CDR2 is FNYEAQ (reference sequence). This CDR3 region has 13 residues. This chain's CDR3 is CASSVYVGAEAFF. The CDR3 region has the DNA TGTGCTAGCAGCGTTTACGTGGGCGCTGAAGCTTTCTTT. Based on the CDR3 plus reference TRBV7-7 and TRBJ1-1, the full variable domain is GAGVSQSPRYKVTKRGQDVTLRCDPISSHATLYWYQQALGQGPEFLTYFNYEAQPDKSGLPSDRFSAERPEGSISTLTIQRTEQRDSAMYRCASSVYVGAEAFFGQGTRLTVV.

V is TRBV7-2 and J is TRBJ1-2; D ambiguous. This CDR3 is built from 16 residues. Germline V gene lookup returns CDR1 SGHTA and CDR2 FQGNSA. Trimming pared 5 bases from V and 8 bases from J, leaving 24 bases between. This chain's CDR3 is CASSPVVGLGEWGYTF. The DNA for the CDR3 is TGTGCCAGCAGCCCGGTGGTAGGTCTAGGTGAATGGGGCTACACCTTC.

The chain uses TRBV29-1 and TRBJ1-2, with 11 bases lining up with TRBD1. The CDR3 is 13 residues long. Germline V gives CDR1 SQVTM, CDR2 ANQGSEA. Trimming at V came to 6 bases and at J to 4 bases, leaving 4 bases not matched to a gene. The CDR3, as DNA: TGCAGCGTCTGGGACAGGGGGATCTATGGCTACACCTTC. Translation: CSVWDRGIYGYTF.

This clone was seen a single time. The rearrangement uses TRBV27 and TRBJ2-7; TRBD1 is a possible D gene (6 bases). V lost 7 bases and J lost 0, with 13 bases in between. This CDR3 is built from 14 residues. Germline assignment: CDR1 MNHEY and CDR2 SMNVEV (reference sequence). The CDR3 DNA follows: TGTGCCAGCAATTCCAGGGGTAGCTCCTACGAGCAGTACTTC. As protein: CASNSRGSSYEQYF.

As DNA, the CDR3 is TGTGCCAGCAGCTGCCTAGGCCCGGGGGGGGACACTGAAGCTTTCTTT. Translated, it gives CASSCLGPGGDTEAFF. The rearrangement links TRBV7-2 to TRBJ1-1; possible D gene TRBD1, 5 bases. With 4 bases removed from V and 3 bases from J, the gap between germline ends came to 18 bases. The CDR3 covers 16 residues. Looked up from germline, CDR1 is SGHTA and CDR2 is FQGNSA. Together with reference TRBV7-2 and TRBJ1-1, the CDR3 gives the full variable domain: GAGVSQSPSNKVTEKGKDVELRCDPISGHTALYWYRQSLGQGLEFLIYFQGNSAPDKSGLPSDRFSAERTGGSVSTLTIQRTQQEDSAVYLCASSCLGPGGDTEAFFGQGTRLTVV.

Only one count was recorded for this clone. The rearrangement uses TRBV9 and TRBJ1-1, with 7 nucleotides matching TRBD1. Germline loops: CDR1 SGDLS, CDR2 YYNGEE. V dropped 0 bases and J dropped 11; count of bases not matched to a gene: 4. CDR3 length: 12 residues. The CDR3 DNA reads TGTGCCAGCAGCGTAGAGGGACAGAGGGCTTTCTTT. It specifies CASSVEGQRAFF. The entire variable domain, with the rest obtained from reference TRBV9 and TRBJ1-1, is as follows: DSGVTQTPKHLITATGQRVTLRCSPRSGDLSVYWYQQSLDQGLQFLIQYYNGEERAKGNILERFSAQQFPDLHSELNLSSLELGDSALYFCASSVEGQRAFFGQGTRLTVV.

The V and J genes are TRBV5-1 and TRBJ1-2; D call uncertain. The CDR3 contains 16 residues. Trimming removed 0 bases from V and 2 bases from J, with 14 bases in between. The germline CDR1 and CDR2 sequences are SGHRS and YFSETQ. The CDR3 nucleotides read TGCGCCAGCAGCTTGGGGCTTGAATGGAGGAACTATGGCTACACCTTC. It codes for CASSLGLEWRNYGYTF.

The V gene is TRBV7-2, the J gene TRBJ2-5; TRBD1 agrees at 8 bases. The tail of the sequence fits TRBJ2-7 better, so the J call may be wrong. This CDR3 is 14 amino acids long. Germline V gives CDR1 SGHTA, CDR2 FQGNSA. CDR3 sequence: CASTPTDRDYEQYF. CDR3 DNA: TGTGCCAGCACCCCGACGGACAGGGACTACGAGCAGTACTTC.

This chain uses TRBV4-3 with TRBJ2-3; 8 nucleotides agree with TRBD2. The V gene's germline CDR1 is LGHNA and CDR2 YSLEER. J lost 6 bases, V lost 0 bases, and 17 bases had no gene match. The CDR3 is 19 residues long. This CDR3 reads CASSQDRGGSLQFTDTQYF. The CDR3 nucleotides read TGCGCCAGCAGCCAAGATCGGGGGGGTAGCCTTCAATTTACGGATACGCAGTATTTT.

The chain is built from TRBV5-4 and TRBJ1-2; D is unresolved. Germline assignment: CDR1 SGHNT and CDR2 YYREEE (reference sequence). The CDR3 is 18 amino acids. With 1 base removed from V and 0 bases from J, the gap between germline ends came to 19 bases. This CDR3 is CASSLTGRGIRANYGYTF. Here the CDR3 DNA reads TGTGCCAGCAGCTTGACCGGTCGCGGGATACGAGCTAACTATGGCTACACCTTC.

The rearrangement links TRBV28 to TRBJ2-6; 8 bases match TRBD1. CDR1 and CDR2 (germline): MDHEN, SYDVKM. CDR3 length: 19 residues. V dropped 1 base and J dropped 0; count of bases not matched to a gene: 8. CDR3 residues: CASSLSPGQAYSGANVLTF. CDR3 in DNA: TGTGCCAGCAGTTTATCCCCGGGACAGGCTTACTCTGGGGCCAACGTCCTGACTTTC.

The chain couples TRBV10-3 to TRBJ2-3; D perhaps matches TRBD2 (6 bases). The CDR3 loop spans 21 amino acids. V lost 5 bases to trimming and J lost 0 bases, with 30 bases between them. Germline V gives CDR1 ENHRY, CDR2 SYGVKD. CDR3 DNA: TGTGCCATCAGTCGCGGGACTCGCGCGAAGCTAAATTGTACTAGCACAGATACGCAGTATTTT. It specifies CAISRGTRAKLNCTSTDTQYF.

This CDR3 is CASRALTGRSEKLFF. The CDR3 bases are TGTGCCAGCAGAGCCCTGACAGGGAGGAGTGAAAAACTGTTTTTT. This chain links TRBV6-5 with TRBJ1-4, with 7 bases that match TRBD1. Germline loops: CDR1 MNHEY, CDR2 SVGAGI. The CDR3 has 15 residues. V trimming: 6 bases; J trimming: 7 bases; junction bases outside the gene matches: 11.